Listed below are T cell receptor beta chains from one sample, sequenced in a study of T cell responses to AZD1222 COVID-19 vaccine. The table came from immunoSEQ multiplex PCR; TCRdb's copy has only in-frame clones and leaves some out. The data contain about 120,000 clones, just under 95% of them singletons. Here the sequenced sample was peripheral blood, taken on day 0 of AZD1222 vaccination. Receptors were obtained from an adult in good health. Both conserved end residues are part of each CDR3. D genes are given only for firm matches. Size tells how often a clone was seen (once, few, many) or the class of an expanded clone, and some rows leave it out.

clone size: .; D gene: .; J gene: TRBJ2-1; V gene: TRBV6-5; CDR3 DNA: TGTGCCAGCAAATCCACTGGGGCCCTTTTGGATGAGCAGTTCTTC; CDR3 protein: CASKSTGALLDEQFF
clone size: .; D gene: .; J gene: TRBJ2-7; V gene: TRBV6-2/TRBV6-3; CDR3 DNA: TGTGCCAGCAGTCAATGGGACTCCTACACCTCTCCCTACGAGCAGTACTTC; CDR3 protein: CASSQWDSYTSPYEQYF
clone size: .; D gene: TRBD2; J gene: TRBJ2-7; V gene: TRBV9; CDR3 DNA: TGTGCCAGCAGCGTAGAGGCTAGCGGGAGCTACGAGCAGTACTTC; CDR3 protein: CASSVEASGSYEQYF
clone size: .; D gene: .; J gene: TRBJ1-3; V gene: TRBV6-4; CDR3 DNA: TGTGCCAGCAGCCCATCCCAGGGAAACACCATATATTTT; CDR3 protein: CASSPSQGNTIYF
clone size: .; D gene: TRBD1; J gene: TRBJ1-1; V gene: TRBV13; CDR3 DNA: TGTGCCAGCAGCCCCGCCGGGACAGGGGACACTGAAGCTTTCTTT; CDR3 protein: CASSPAGTGDTEAFF
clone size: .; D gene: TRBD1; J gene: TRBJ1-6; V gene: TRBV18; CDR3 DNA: TGTGCCAGCTCACCCGGACAGGGGAGGAATTCACCCCTCCACTTT; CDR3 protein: CASSPGQGRNSPLHF
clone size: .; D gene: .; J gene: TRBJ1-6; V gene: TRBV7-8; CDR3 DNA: TGTGCCAGCAGTGCGAATTCACCCCTCCACTTT; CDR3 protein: CASSANSPLHF
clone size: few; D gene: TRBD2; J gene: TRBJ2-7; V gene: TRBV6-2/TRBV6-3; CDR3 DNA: TGTGCCAGCAGTTACTCGGGTATAGCGGGTAACACCTACGAGCAGTACTTC; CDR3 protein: CASSYSGIAGNTYEQYF
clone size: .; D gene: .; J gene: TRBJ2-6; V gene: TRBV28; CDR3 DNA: TGTGCCAGCAGTTTTCCCCGGACGGCCAACGTCCTGACTTTC; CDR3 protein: CASSFPRTANVLTF
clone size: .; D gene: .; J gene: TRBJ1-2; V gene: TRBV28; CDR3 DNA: TGTGCCAGCAGTTTGCGGGCGGACTATGGCTACACCTTC; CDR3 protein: CASSLRADYGYTF
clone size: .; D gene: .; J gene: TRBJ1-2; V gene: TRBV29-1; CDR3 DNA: TGCAGCGTTGAAAAGGTTAACTATGGCTACACCTTC; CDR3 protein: CSVEKVNYGYTF
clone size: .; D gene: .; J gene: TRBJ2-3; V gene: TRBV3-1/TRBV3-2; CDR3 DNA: TGTGCCAGCAGCCGCCTCGGGACCCCAGATACGCAGTATTTT; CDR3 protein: CASSRLGTPDTQYF
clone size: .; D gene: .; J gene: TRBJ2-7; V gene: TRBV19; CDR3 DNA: TGTGCCAGTAGTATCCGGACTGGGAATTCCTACGAGCAGTACTTC; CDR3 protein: CASSIRTGNSYEQYF
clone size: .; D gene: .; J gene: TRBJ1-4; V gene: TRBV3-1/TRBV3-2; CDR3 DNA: TGTGCCAGCAGCCAAAGTGAAAAACTGTTTTTT; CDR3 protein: CASSQSEKLFF
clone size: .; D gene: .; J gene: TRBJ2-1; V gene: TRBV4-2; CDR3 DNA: TGTGCCAGCAGCCAAGATAATAGCGGAGTAAATGAGCAGTTCTTC; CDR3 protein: CASSQDNSGVNEQFF
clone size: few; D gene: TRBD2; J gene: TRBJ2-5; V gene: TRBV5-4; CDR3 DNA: TGTGCCAGCAGGTTTAGCGGGGGGGGTGGAGAGACCCAGTACTTC; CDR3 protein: CASRFSGGGGETQYF
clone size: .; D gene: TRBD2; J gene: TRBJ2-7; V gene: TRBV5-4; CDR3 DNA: TGTGCCAGCAGCACACCGTCTAGCGGGGTGAAGTACTTC; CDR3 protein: CASSTPSSGVKYF
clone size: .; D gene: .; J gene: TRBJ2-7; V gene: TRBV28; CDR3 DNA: TGTGCCAGCAGGGGGACACTTCCTAGGCAGTACTTC; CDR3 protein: CASRGTLPRQYF